This TCR beta chain appears in the sequencing data of a study of cytomegalovirus exposure and HLA in healthy donors (dated by TCRdb to the late 2010s). With respect to the entire study: In an earlier analysis of about 560 of the donors, approximately 300 Gb of sequence data and some 120 million unique TCR beta sequences from about 179 million T cells were reported. An early release that covered 500 to 800 HLA-typed donors contained approximately 300 gigabases of sequencing data and 75 million to 100 million unique TCR sequences. The genetic ancestry cluster associated with self-reported Caucasian donors included approximately 85% of the roughly 390 genotyped donors. The study aimed to test whether cataloging public T cell receptors could reveal signatures of past pathogen exposure. The T cell repertoires of some 700 subjects were profiled by immunosequencing and related to cytomegalovirus serostatus. A separate validation cohort of roughly 130 different subjects was used in addition to the roughly 640-subject first cohort. High-throughput TCR immunosequencing, statistical association of individual TCRs with disease status, and machine learning were combined to predict cytomegalovirus infection status. To study patterns of TCR occurrence, a later analysis re-analyzed previously published TCR beta repertoires from 700 or so donors and added high-resolution HLA genotyping. Rather than drawing on any new phenotypic data, the later analysis identified candidate immune exposures from TCR beta sequences and the way those sequences occurred across donors. An earlier analysis of approximately 640 of the donors applied high-throughput TCR beta sequencing to assess whether each TCR beta V gene segment acted as functional or pseudogenic. Donor age, sex, ethnicity and CMV serostatus were compiled together with the repertoire data. A later genetic analysis used genome-wide SNP genotypes for about three fifths of the 666 donors, treating that subset as a discovery cohort. All discovery cohort repertoires had been generated using a single sequencing platform. HLA typing covered class I and class II loci at four-digit resolution. The number of typed donors differed by locus: about 620-640 for A, B, C, DRB1 and DQB1; approximately 520 for DQA1; 606 for DPA1; and 400 to 480 for DPB1. Because of strong linkage in the cohort, 4 to 6 DR-DQ haplotypes were treated as single units for association and clustering. On average, around 200,000 unique TCR beta nucleotide sequences were sequenced per donor among fewer than 500 genotyped donors of the cohort, with around 19% of those sequences being non-productive. Study-wide findings and limitations: The study gave a list of under 200 TCR beta chains associated with cytomegalovirus. Some IMGT-functional V segments, including TRBV6-2 and TRBV6-3, could not be distinguished by the 87-base-pair reads and were therefore excluded. In an earlier analysis of several hundred of the donors, most TCR beta V segments were observed in productive rearrangements about 87% or about 30% of the time, broadly matching IMGT annotations. Roughly uniform sequencing depth across donors was assumed in presence/absence analyses, although this assumption may not hold. In a later analysis, several top co-occurrence clusters were reported to appear linked to parvovirus B19, influenza, CMV and Epstein-Barr virus. In a later analysis, more than 15,000 TCR beta sequences were associated with specific HLA alleles at a false discovery rate of 0.05. In a later genetic analysis, fewer N-insertions in productive TCRs were reported among donors in an Asian-associated ancestry cluster than the approximately 710-donor mean. Because some donors lacked HLA typing at each locus, the association tests relied only on the typed subset. The earlier analysis of about 600 of the donors excluded 15 to 20 rarely observed V segments, including chromosome 9 orphons, because counts were too low. In vitro tests confirmed that a few of the cytomegalovirus-associated TCR beta chains recognize cytomegalovirus antigens. CMV serostatus was the only immune exposure information available for the cohort. Correlated functional status among segregating V segments might be attributable to linkage disequilibrium, but an unknown experimental factor could not be ruled out. A later analysis found that HLA-associated TCR beta chains were more clonally expanded and had lower generation probabilities than equally common non-associated chains. When HLA alleles, especially DR and DQ, strongly co-occurred, TCR associations were difficult to assign to individual alleles. The cohort was sequenced for TCR beta chains only, and without alpha or paired-chain data the features that could be detected were limited. In a later analysis, most CMV-associated TCR beta chains were found to appear HLA-restricted, with HLA associations seemingly driven largely by CMV exposure. A further reported finding was that TCR beta sequences accurately predicted the HLA-A and HLA-B alleles for most subjects in the first cohort. Most TCR sequences were seen in very few donors, while some public TCRs were found in many individuals. Cytomegalovirus status was reported to be diagnosed by the classifier with high specificity and sensitivity in both the original and validation cohorts. In a later genetic analysis, a missense DCLRE1C variant was associated with V-gene and J-gene trimming of TCR beta chains, and the association was replicated in an independent cohort. The sequencing pipeline was judged likely to have produced a cluster of highly shared sequence variants as a technical artifact. In a later analysis, the rate of TCR association differed among HLA loci, with DRB1 alleles having the most associated TCRs and HLA-C alleles having the fewest. It was suggested by the authors that the approach could potentially be generalized to other disease states and immunological phenotypes.

Measured from the cysteine to the phenylalanine, the CDR3 is 14 residues long. Only the CDR3 DNA is retained, 42 bases long and in frame from the first base. V is cut by 5 bases and J by 0 bases, and the space between the germline ends is 9 bases. Per the germline V gene, SGHDT is the CDR1 and YYEEEE is the CDR2. The cohort consisted of 650 to 850 healthy bone marrow donors. Cohort members were all nominally healthy when sampled, although unrecorded immune exposures were likely present. The donor was CMV seropositive and was included in the group of 270 or so seropositive cohort members. A peripheral blood sample was collected from each donor, and TCR beta sequencing was performed on peripheral blood mononuclear cells. The Qiagen DNeasy Blood Extraction Kit was used to extract genomic DNA from the blood cell samples. The library was prepared using the immunoSEQ multiplex PCR assay. For the multiplex PCR, a mixture combining 60 forward primers for TCR Vbeta segments and 13 reverse primers for TCR Jbeta segments was used. A multiplex PCR assay on genomic DNA amplified the CDR3 region of rearranged TCR beta genes. The Illumina HiSeq System was used to sequence the amplified TCR beta libraries as 87-base-pair reads. The paper's processing steps were these. A later analysis tallied 80 million to 95 million unique TCR beta chains across the 666 repertoires, and about 12 million of those chains were shared by two or more donors. Raw reads were error-corrected and collapsed into unique sequences by a nearest-neighbor algorithm in which closely related sequences were merged to remove PCR and sequencing errors. To assign V, D and J gene segments, CDR3 sequences were aligned to IMGT reference sequences. Each retained sequence needed at least a six-nucleotide match to both a V gene segment and a J gene segment. Rearrangements were classified as productive when the CDR3 lacked stop codons and remained in frame with V and J, and all other rearrangements were classified as non-productive. Following IMGT convention, CDR3 was defined as the stretch from the second conserved V-encoded cysteine to the conserved J-encoded phenylalanine. The earlier analysis of around 640 of the donors excluded sequences that lacked an unambiguous match to a single V gene segment. An earlier analysis of several hundred of the donors classified V segments as functional when productive rearrangements were above 56.7% and as segregating when the standard deviation between donors was above 5%. To diagnose cytomegalovirus status from the catalog of TCR beta chain sequences, a statistical classification framework was built. In a later analysis, V and J genes were assigned by comparing TCR nucleotide sequences against IMGT/GENE-DB human TR gene sequences. Using the TCRdist pipeline, a later analysis assigned CDR3 sequences along with most-parsimonious VDJ recombination scenarios. In a later analysis, each TCR beta chain was defined by its CDR3 amino acid sequence together with its V-gene family, and reads lacking a unique V-gene family were excluded. As a way to deal with suspected cross-contamination and a sequencing artifact, a later analysis dropped 450 to 600 nucleotide sequences that were highly shared and had low generation probability. In a later analysis, a clonal expansion index for each public chain was calculated from normalized within-repertoire ranks of inferred template counts. In a later analysis, generation probabilities were computed using a VDJ recombination model fitted to out-of-frame rearrangements, and the results were checked against IGoR. In a later analysis, hypergeometric tests were used to score TCR-TCR, TCR-HLA and TCR-CMV co-occurrence, with a repertoire-size bias correction applied to TCR pairs. To estimate false discovery rates, a later analysis permuted the HLA or CMV assignments 20 times. In a later analysis, co-occurring TCRs were grouped using DBSCAN, and TCRdist sequence similarity was added for clustering within HLA-allele-positive subsets. Repertoires with fewer than 30,000 or more than 120,000 public chains, plus five repertoires with anomalous nucleotide sharing, were excluded from co-occurrence clustering. This immuneACCESS table, as held by TCRdb, lists in-frame sequences with V and J called but not all clones. Of the missing ones, under half trace to an unresolved V gene in checked studies; the others have no known cause. V and J calls plus clone size are reproduced from that table; the DNA served to infer D and trimming. The sample table holds tens of thousands of clones, of which about 64% were seen once. The ten largest clonotypes hold about 12% of the sample.

On this clone itself: Its antigen is not yet known. Nothing much larger sits one base from this clone, and base qualities are not available.

The source material was PBMCs. The TCR originated in a man in his 60s in good health and CMV-seropositive. The V and J genes are TRBV5-6 and TRBJ2-1; no D segment can be confidently identified. The CDR3 in this case is CASSREFSYNEQFF. The DNA sequence is given as TGTGCCAGCAGTAGAGAGTTCTCCTACAATGAGCAGTTCTTC.